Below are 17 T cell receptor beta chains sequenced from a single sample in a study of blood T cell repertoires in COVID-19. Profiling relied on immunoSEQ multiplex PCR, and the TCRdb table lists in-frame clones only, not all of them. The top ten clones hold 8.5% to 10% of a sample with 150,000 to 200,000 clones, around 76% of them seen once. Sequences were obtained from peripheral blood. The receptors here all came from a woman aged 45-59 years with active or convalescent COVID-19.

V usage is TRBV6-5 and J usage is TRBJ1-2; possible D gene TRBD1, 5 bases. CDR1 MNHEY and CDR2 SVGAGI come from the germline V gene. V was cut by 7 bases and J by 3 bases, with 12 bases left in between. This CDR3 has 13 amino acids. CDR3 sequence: CASTGGPHYGYTF. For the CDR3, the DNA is TGTGCCAGCACCGGGGGACCTCACTATGGCTACACCTTC.

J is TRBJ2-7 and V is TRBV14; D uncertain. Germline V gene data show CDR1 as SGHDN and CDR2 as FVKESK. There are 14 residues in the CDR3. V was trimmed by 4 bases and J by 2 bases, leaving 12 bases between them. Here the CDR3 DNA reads TGTGCCAGCAGCCCTACAGCTTTAACCTACGAGCAGTACTTC. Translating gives CASSPTALTYEQYF. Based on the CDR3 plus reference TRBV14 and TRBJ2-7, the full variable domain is EAGVTQFPSHSVIEKGQTVTLRCDPISGHDNLYWYRRVMGKEIKFLLHFVKESKQDESGMPNNRFLAERTGGTYSTLKVQPAELEDSGVYFCASSPTALTYEQYFGPGTRLTVT.

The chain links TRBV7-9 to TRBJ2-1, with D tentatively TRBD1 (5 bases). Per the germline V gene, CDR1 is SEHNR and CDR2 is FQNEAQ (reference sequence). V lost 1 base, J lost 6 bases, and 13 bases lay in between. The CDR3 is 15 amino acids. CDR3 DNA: TGTGCCAGCAGCTTAGGTTCAGCAGGGTCCAATGAGCAGTTCTTC. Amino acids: CASSLGSAGSNEQFF.

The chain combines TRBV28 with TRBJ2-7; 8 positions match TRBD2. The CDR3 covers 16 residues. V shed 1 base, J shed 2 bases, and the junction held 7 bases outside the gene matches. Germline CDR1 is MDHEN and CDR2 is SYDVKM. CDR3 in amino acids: CASSLLSGGRPYEQYF. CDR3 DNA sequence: TGTGCCAGCAGTTTATTGAGCGGGGGCCGCCCCTACGAGCAGTACTTC.

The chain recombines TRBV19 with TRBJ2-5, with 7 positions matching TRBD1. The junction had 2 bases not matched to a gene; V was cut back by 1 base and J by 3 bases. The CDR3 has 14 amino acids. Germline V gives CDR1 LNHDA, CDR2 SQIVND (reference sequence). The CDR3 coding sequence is TGTGCCAGTAGTATAGTTGGACAGGAAGAGACCCAGTACTTC. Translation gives CASSIVGQEETQYF.

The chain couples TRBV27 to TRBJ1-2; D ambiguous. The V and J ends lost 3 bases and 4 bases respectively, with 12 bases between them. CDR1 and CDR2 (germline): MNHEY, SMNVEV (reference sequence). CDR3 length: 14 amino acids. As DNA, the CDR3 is TGTGCCAGCAGTTTGCGGGAGTCTATCTATGGCTACACCTTC. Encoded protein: CASSLRESIYGYTF.

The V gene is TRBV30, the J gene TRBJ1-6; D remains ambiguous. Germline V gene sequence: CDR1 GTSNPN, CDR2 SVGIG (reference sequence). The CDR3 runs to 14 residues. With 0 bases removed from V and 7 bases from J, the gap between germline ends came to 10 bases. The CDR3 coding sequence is TGTGCCTGGAGTGTGGGCCAGCCCAATTCACCCCTCCACTTT. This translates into CAWSVGQPNSPLHF.

Here the CDR3 reads CASTPRAGENTGELFF. The DNA for the CDR3 is TGTGCCAGTACCCCAAGGGCAGGGGAGAACACCGGGGAGCTGTTTTTT. The chain couples TRBV19 to TRBJ2-2; D is perhaps TRBD1 (6 bases). Germline CDR1 reads LNHDA; CDR2 reads SQIVND (reference sequence). Trimming shortened V by 7 bases and J by 1 base, and 16 bases separated the two germline ends. This CDR3 spans 16 amino acids.

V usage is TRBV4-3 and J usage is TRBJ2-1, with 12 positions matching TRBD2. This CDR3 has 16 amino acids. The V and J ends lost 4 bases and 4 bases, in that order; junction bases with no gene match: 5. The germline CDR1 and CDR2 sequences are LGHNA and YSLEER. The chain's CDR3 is CASSPLAGGPYNEQFF. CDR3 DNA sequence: TGCGCCAGCAGCCCTCTAGCGGGGGGGCCTTACAATGAGCAGTTCTTC.

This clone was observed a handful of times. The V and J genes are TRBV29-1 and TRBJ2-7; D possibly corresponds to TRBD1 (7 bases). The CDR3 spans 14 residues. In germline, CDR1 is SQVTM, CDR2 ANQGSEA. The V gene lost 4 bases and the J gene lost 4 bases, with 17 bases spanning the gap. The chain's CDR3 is CSVARAGGGYEQYF. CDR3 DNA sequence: TGCAGCGTTGCAAGGGCAGGGGGAGGTTACGAGCAGTACTTC.

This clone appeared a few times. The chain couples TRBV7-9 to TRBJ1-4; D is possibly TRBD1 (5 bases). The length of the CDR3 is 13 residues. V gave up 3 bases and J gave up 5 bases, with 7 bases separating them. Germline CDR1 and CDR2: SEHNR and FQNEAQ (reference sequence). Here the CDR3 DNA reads TGTGCCAGCAGCTTCGGGGGGAATGAAAAACTGTTTTTT. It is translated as CASSFGGNEKLFF.

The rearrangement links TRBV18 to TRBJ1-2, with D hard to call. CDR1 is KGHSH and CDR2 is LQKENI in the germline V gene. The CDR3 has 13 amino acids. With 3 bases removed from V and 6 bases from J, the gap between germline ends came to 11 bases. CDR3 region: CASSPGFGDGYTF. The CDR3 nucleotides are TGTGCCAGCTCACCCGGCTTCGGGGATGGCTACACCTTC.

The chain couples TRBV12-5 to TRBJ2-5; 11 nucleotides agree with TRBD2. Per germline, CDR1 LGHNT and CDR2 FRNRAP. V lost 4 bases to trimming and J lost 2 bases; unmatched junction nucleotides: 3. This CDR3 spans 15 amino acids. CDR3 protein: CASGSSGGKQETQYF. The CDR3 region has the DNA TGTGCTAGTGGTTCTAGCGGGGGGAAACAAGAGACCCAGTACTTC.

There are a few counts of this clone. CDR3 region: CASSRTGGAEPGELFF. The CDR3 DNA reads as TGTGCCAGCAGCAGAACAGGGGGTGCAGAACCCGGGGAGCTGTTTTTT. The V call is TRBV21-1, the J call TRBJ2-2; the table's D call TRBD1 went unverified against the DNA. TRBV21-1 is assigned pseudogene status. The CDR3 length is 16 residues.

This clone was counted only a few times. CDR3 in DNA: TGTGCCAGCAGAATAAGTAGGACAGGGCCTAACTATGGCTACACCTTC. It specifies CASRISRTGPNYGYTF. The chain carries TRBV28 and TRBJ1-2, with TRBD1 matching 8 bases. Germline CDR1 and CDR2: MDHEN and SYDVKM. V lost 6 bases, J lost 0 bases, and 9 bases stayed unmatched. The CDR3 sequence is 16 residues long.

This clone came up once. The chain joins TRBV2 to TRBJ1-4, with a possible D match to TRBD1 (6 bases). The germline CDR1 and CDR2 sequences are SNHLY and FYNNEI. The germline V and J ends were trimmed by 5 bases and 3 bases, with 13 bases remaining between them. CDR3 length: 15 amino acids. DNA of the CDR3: TGTGCCAGCAGTCGAGAACAGGGAGCTAATGAAAAACTGTTTTTT. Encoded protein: CASSREQGANEKLFF.

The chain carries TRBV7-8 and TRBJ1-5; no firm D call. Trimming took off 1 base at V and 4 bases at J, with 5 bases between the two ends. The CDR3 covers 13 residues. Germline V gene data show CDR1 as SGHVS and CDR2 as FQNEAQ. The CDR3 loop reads CASSLDRNQPQHF. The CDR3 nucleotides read TGTGCCAGCAGCTTAGACCGGAATCAGCCCCAGCATTTT.